The 8 T cell receptor beta chains presented below share a single source sample, sequenced in a study of blood T cells in healthy people across ages. Then a second PCR, running roughly 6 to 11 cycles, was carried out with a sample-barcoded 5' primer and a J-beta primer mix. MiXCR, applied by TCRdb to the 5' RACE reads, yields one record per CDR3 protein. Among hundreds of thousands of distinct CDR3 sequences, around 32% were seen once, and the ten largest hold 15%. The specimen was blood. The receptors stem from an elderly woman in good health.

The sample holds many counts of this clonotype. This chain joins TRBV7-9 and TRBJ2-1, with D uncertain. The CDR3 extends over 13 amino acids. From germline, CDR1 is SEHNR and CDR2 FQNEAQ (reference sequence). V was trimmed by 2 bases and J by 7 bases, leaving 9 bases between them. The CDR3 DNA reads TGTGCCAGCAGCTTAACCGTTTTGAATGAGCAGTTCTTC. As protein: CASSLTVLNEQFF. The whole variable domain, remainder taken from reference TRBV7-9 and TRBJ2-1, is DTGVSQNPRHKITKRGQNVTFRCDPISEHNRLYWYRQTLGQGPEFLTYFQNEAQLEKSRLLSDRFSAERPKGSFSTLEIQRTEQGDSAMYLCASSLTVLNEQFFGPGTRLTVL.

A remark on this clonotype: A much larger clone differs from this one at a single base, so this may be a read error. The V and J genes are TRBV7-8 and TRBJ2-1, with 10 bases fitting TRBD2. The end of the DNA aligns better with TRBJ2-7, so the J call may be wrong. The CDR3 spans 15 residues. Germline lookup yields CDR1 SGHVS and CDR2 FQNEAQ. This chain's CDR3 is CASSLLAGVNNEQYF. The CDR3, as DNA: TGTGCCAGCAGCCTTCTAGCGGGGGTCAACAATGAGCAGTACTTC.

Regarding this clonotype: A much larger clonotype is one base distant, so this may be a read error. V gene TRBV20-1 combines with J gene TRBJ2-1; tentative D call: TRBD1 (6 bases). The DNA end favors TRBJ2-7, so the J call may be wrong. This CDR3 region has 14 residues. Germline V CDR1 and CDR2: DFQATT, SNEGSKA (reference sequence). The CDR3: CSASKGGSYNEQYF. Here the CDR3 DNA reads TGCAGTGCTAGTAAAGGGGGTTCCTACAATGAGCAGTACTTC.

This clonotype showed up just a few times. This chain joins TRBV5-5 and TRBJ2-3, with no clear D. Germline CDR1 is SGHKS and CDR2 is YYEKEE (reference sequence). V dropped 1 base and J dropped 6 bases, with 12 bases sitting between them. This CDR3 has 14 residues. The CDR3 sequence: CASSLYMESDTQYF. The CDR3 coding sequence is TGTGCCAGCAGCTTGTATATGGAGTCGGATACGCAGTATTTT.

With regard to this clonotype: Relative to the germline gene, one junction end is altered; a read error may explain this. The chain links TRBV6-1 to TRBJ2-5; tentatively, D is TRBD1 (6 bases). Germline V lookup: CDR1 MNHNS, CDR2 SASEGT. This CDR3 region has 17 residues. The CDR3 region has the DNA TGTGCCGGCAGTCGCCTTGGTGTTGGGGGCAGACAAGAGACCCAGTACTTC. Amino acids: CAGSRLGVGGRQETQYF.

This clonotype was picked up one time. The chain combines TRBV28 with TRBJ2-4, with a tentative D call TRBD1 (6 bases). With 5 bases removed from V and 8 bases from J, the gap between germline ends came to 16 bases. The CDR3 is made up of 14 amino acids. CDR1 MDHEN and CDR2 SYDVKM come from the germline V gene. The CDR3 region has the DNA TGTGCCAGCAGTCGCCGCCAGGGGTGGGACATTCAGTACTTC. As protein: CASSRRQGWDIQYF. The entire variable domain, with the rest obtained from reference TRBV28 and TRBJ2-4, is as follows: DVKVTQSSRYLVKRTGEKVFLECVQDMDHENMFWYRQDPGLGLRLIYFSYDVKMKEKGDIPEGYSVSREKKERFSLILESASTNQTSMYLCASSRRQGWDIQYFGAGTRLSVL.

This clonotype was recorded many times. The rearrangement joins TRBV28 to TRBJ2-5, with 9 bases fitting TRBD2. Losses at the gene ends were 7 bases for V and 5 bases for J; bases not matched to a gene: 14. Germline values: CDR1 MDHEN, CDR2 SYDVKM. The CDR3 contains 16 residues. The CDR3 sequence: CASIHAPGLARETQYF. CDR3 DNA sequence: TGTGCCAGCATCCACGCGCCGGGACTAGCCCGTGAGACCCAGTACTTC.

This clonotype was observed at least ten times. This chain links TRBV27 with TRBJ2-1; 12 positions agree with TRBD1. The V gene's germline CDR1 is MNHEY and CDR2 SMNVEV (reference sequence). V was pared by 4 bases and J by 0 bases, with 16 bases of the junction left unmatched. This CDR3 is built from 21 residues. The CDR3 sequence: CASSSSPGTGGPTSSYNEQFF. CDR3 bases: TGTGCCAGCAGTTCCTCCCCCGGGACAGGGGGCCCTACGAGCTCCTACAATGAGCAGTTCTTC.